A single sample gave rise to the 29 T cell receptor beta chains below, sequenced in a study of cytomegalovirus exposure and HLA in healthy donors. With 60 Vbeta and 13 Jbeta primers, the PCR was carried out. Using immunoSEQ multiplex PCR, the repertoire was profiled, and TCRdb retains in-frame clones only, with some absent. In the table there are about 150,000 clones, around 79% of which are singletons. Source material: PBMCs. The receptors come from a woman in her twenties or thirties in good health and CMV-seronegative.

This rearrangement joins TRBV5-4 to TRBJ1-4; 8 nucleotides match TRBD1. The CDR3 runs 17 residues. V shed 4 bases and J 1 base; nucleotides not matched to a gene: 9. Germline loops: CDR1 SGHNT, CDR2 YYREEE (reference sequence). The CDR3 spells CASSPGQGKRTNEKLFF. CDR3 DNA: TGTGCCAGCAGCCCTGGACAGGGCAAACGAACTAATGAAAAACTGTTTTTT.

The chain carries TRBV5-1 and TRBJ2-7, with D perhaps TRBD1 (6 bases). CDR1 SGHRS and CDR2 YFSETQ come from the germline V gene. This CDR3 is built from 15 residues. Trimming left V 5 bases short and J 0 bases short, with 15 bases between. CDR3 loop: CASRSGTPSSYEQYF. The CDR3 coding sequence is TGCGCCAGCAGATCCGGGACACCCAGCTCCTACGAGCAGTACTTC.

The rearrangement uses TRBV7-2 and TRBJ2-1; 7 nucleotides match TRBD1. V was clipped by 2 bases and J by 0 bases; unmatched bases: 7. Germline V gene data show CDR1 as SGHTA and CDR2 as FQGNSA. The CDR3 consists of 17 residues. The CDR3 spells CASSLRFRGPSYNEQFF. The CDR3 DNA is TGTGCCAGCAGCTTAAGGTTTAGGGGGCCCTCCTACAATGAGCAGTTCTTC.

This sequence joins TRBV30 and TRBJ1-6; 7 bases are shared with TRBD1. The V gene's germline CDR1 is GTSNPN and CDR2 SVGIG (reference sequence). V was clipped by 2 bases and J by 5 bases; unmatched bases: 3. This CDR3 is 14 amino acids long. The CDR3 DNA reads TGTGCCTGGAGTTCGGGACAGAATAATTCACCCCTCCACTTT. As protein: CAWSSGQNNSPLHF.

CDR3 residues: CASRQLTYNEQFF. The CDR3 bases are TGTGCCAGCCGACAGCTTACTTACAATGAGCAGTTCTTC. The chain links TRBV6-5 to TRBJ2-1; possible D gene TRBD1, 5 bases. The CDR3 extends over 13 amino acids. Germline-derived CDR1 and CDR2 are MNHEY and SVGAGI. V shed 8 bases and J shed 4 bases, with 12 bases lying between them.

This clone was detected once. The J gene is TRBJ1-1, the V gene TRBV2; 9 bases line up with TRBD1. This CDR3 is 13 amino acids long. V was pared by 11 bases and J by 5 bases, with 9 bases of the junction left unmatched. The V gene's germline CDR1 is SNHLY and CDR2 FYNNEI. The CDR3 nucleotides are TGTGCCGGAAGACTCGACAGGGGGACTGAAGCTTTCTTT. This encodes CAGRLDRGTEAFF.

The V and J genes are TRBV2 and TRBJ2-3, with 8 bases matching TRBD2. With 8 bases clipped from V and 1 base from J, the junction kept 11 bases outside the gene matches. Germline-derived CDR1 and CDR2 are SNHLY and FYNNEI. This CDR3 spans 16 amino acids. CDR3 amino acids: CASGLAKVLGTDTQYF. Written as DNA, the CDR3 is TGTGCCAGCGGACTAGCCAAGGTTCTGGGCACAGATACGCAGTATTTT.

The chain couples TRBV4-1 to TRBJ2-7; 8 bases line up with TRBD1. J was trimmed by 5 bases and V by 3 bases; bases with no gene match: 12. The CDR3 has 16 amino acids. Germline CDR1 MGHRA, CDR2 YSYEKL. The CDR3 spells CASSHIPDRVFHEQYF. The DNA for the CDR3 is TGCGCCAGCAGCCATATACCGGACAGGGTTTTCCACGAGCAGTACTTC.

The V gene is TRBV7-9, the J gene TRBJ2-7; 9 bases line up with TRBD2. V was clipped by 4 bases and J by 0 bases; unmatched bases: 10. There are 17 residues in the CDR3. Germline CDR1 reads SEHNR; CDR2 reads FQNEAQ (reference sequence). The CDR3 bases are TGTGCCAGCAGCTCACGGTTAGCGGGGGCCAACTCCTACGAGCAGTACTTC. Its translation: CASSSRLAGANSYEQYF.

This clone occurred once. CDR3 residues: CASSPRTGRPNYGYTF. In DNA form, the CDR3 reads TGTGCCAGCAGTCCGCGGACAGGCAGACCTAACTATGGCTACACCTTC. The gene calls are TRBV27 and TRBJ1-2; TRBD1 matches 7 bases. The V segment lost 5 bases and the J segment 0 bases; nucleotides outside the gene matches: 9. CDR3 length: 16 residues. Germline lookup yields CDR1 MNHEY and CDR2 SMNVEV (reference sequence).

This chain connects TRBV15 to TRBJ1-2; 9 bases fit TRBD1. The CDR3 consists of 14 residues. V lost 4 bases and J lost 8; bases outside the gene matches: 8. Germline loops: CDR1 LNHNV, CDR2 YYDKDF (reference sequence). The CDR3 protein is CATSTRTGVKGYTF. As DNA, the CDR3 is TGTGCCACCAGCACCAGGACAGGGGTAAAAGGCTACACCTTC.

V is TRBV19 and J is TRBJ2-1; TRBD2 agrees at 13 bases. The ends lost 8 bases at V and 6 bases at J; junction bases unmatched: 7. In germline, CDR1 is LNHDA, CDR2 SQIVND (reference sequence). This CDR3 region has 15 residues. Here the CDR3 DNA reads TGTGCCAGTGGTGGCCGGACTAGCGGGGGCAATGAGCAGTTCTTC. Translated: CASGGRTSGGNEQFF.

The chain has TRBV19 and TRBJ1-5, with a weak D call TRBD1 (6 bases). Trimming stripped 6 bases from V and 4 bases from J, with 10 bases between. In germline, CDR1 is LNHDA, CDR2 SQIVND (reference sequence). This CDR3 region has 13 residues. The chain's CDR3 is CASSDRPNQPQHF. The CDR3 coding sequence is TGTGCCAGTAGCGACAGGCCGAATCAGCCCCAGCATTTT. Drawing the rest from reference TRBV19 and TRBJ1-5, the complete variable domain is DGGITQSPKYLFRKEGQNVTLSCEQNLNHDAMYWYRQDPGQGLRLIYYSQIVNDFQKGDIAEGYSVSREKKESFPLTVTSAQKNPTAFYLCASSDRPNQPQHFGDGTRLSIL.

V gene TRBV6-4 combines with J gene TRBJ1-1; no clear D gene. V lost 4 bases and J 4 bases, leaving 13 bases between the germline ends. The length of the CDR3 is 14 residues. Germline V gives CDR1 MRHNA, CDR2 SNTAGT. The CDR3 protein is CASSVEGTGTEAFF. DNA for the CDR3: TGTGCCAGCAGTGTTGAGGGAACGGGCACTGAAGCTTTCTTT.

The chain uses TRBV11-1 and TRBJ2-1, with TRBD2 as a possible D gene (5 bases). Trimming took off 5 bases at V and 14 bases at J, with 13 bases between the two ends. The CDR3 has 11 residues. Germline V gene data show CDR1 as SGHAT and CDR2 as FQDESV (reference sequence). DNA of the CDR3: TGTGCCAGCAGCGCGGATCGGGATGAGTTCTTC. It codes for CASSADRDEFF. Looking up the rest from reference TRBV11-1 and TRBJ2-1 gives the full variable domain: EAEVAQSPRYKITEKSQAVAFWCDPISGHATLYWYRQILGQGPELLVQFQDESVVDDSQLPKDRFSAERLKGVDSTLKIQPAELGDSAMYLCASSADRDEFFGPGTRLTVL.

The CDR3 reads CASTQRGAENTEAFF. DNA of the CDR3: TGTGCCAGCACCCAGCGGGGAGCAGAGAACACTGAAGCTTTCTTT. The chain couples TRBV28 to TRBJ1-1; D not resolved. Per germline, CDR1 MDHEN and CDR2 SYDVKM. The CDR3 consists of 15 residues. The V end lost 7 bases, the J end lost 1 base, and 16 bases lay between the germline ends.

The chain is built from TRBV9 and TRBJ2-3; no clear D. V gave up 3 bases and J gave up 0 bases, with 5 bases separating them. The CDR3 has 13 amino acids. The germline gives CDR1 SGDLS, CDR2 YYNGEE. The CDR3 DNA reads as TGTGCCAGCAGCGCCCTCAGCACAGATACGCAGTATTTT. Residues: CASSALSTDTQYF.

The J gene is TRBJ1-5, the V gene TRBV19; 10 bases agree with TRBD1. The V segment lost 6 bases and the J segment 3 bases; nucleotides outside the gene matches: 11. Germline CDR1 reads LNHDA; CDR2 reads SQIVND (reference sequence). CDR3 length equals 17 residues. CDR3 bases: TGTGCCAGTAGAAGCCGGGACAGGGGAAGGGTCAATCAGCCCCAGCATTTT. Residues: CASRSRDRGRVNQPQHF.

This sequence joins TRBV30 and TRBJ2-1, with 9 bases that match TRBD1. The germline V gene has CDR1 GTSNPN and CDR2 SVGIG (reference sequence). CDR3 length equals 14 residues. V was pared by 5 bases and J by 9 bases, with 11 bases of the junction left unmatched. The CDR3 DNA reads as TGTGCCTGGTATTGGGGACAGGGAAACACTGAGCAGTTCTTC. Its translation is CAWYWGQGNTEQFF.

DNA for the CDR3: TGTGCCAGCAGTGAGGCAGATGTGTTTCAGCCCCAGCATTTT. As protein: CASSEADVFQPQHF. The V call is TRBV25-1, the J call TRBJ1-5; no clear D gene. This CDR3 contains 14 residues. Trimming stripped 3 bases from V and 6 bases from J, with 12 bases between. Germline CDR1 reads MGHDK; CDR2 reads SYGVNS.

The rearrangement links TRBV27 to TRBJ1-5; 10 bases align to TRBD1. V shed 4 bases and J 6 bases; nucleotides not matched to a gene: 9. CDR3 length: 16 amino acids. The germline gives CDR1 MNHEY, CDR2 SMNVEV (reference sequence). This chain's CDR3 is CASSSRQGAGSQPQHF. The CDR3 DNA follows: TGTGCCAGCAGTTCCCGACAGGGGGCTGGTAGTCAGCCCCAGCATTTT.

This clone came up once. The rearrangement joins TRBV6-4 to TRBJ1-6; D is undetermined. The CDR3 is 16 residues long. V lost 3 bases and J 9 bases, leaving 18 bases between the germline ends. Germline V lookup: CDR1 MRHNA, CDR2 SNTAGT. The CDR3 loop is CASSEDAGLMGSPLHF. The CDR3 coding sequence is TGTGCCAGCAGTGAAGACGCGGGGTTGATGGGTTCACCCCTCCACTTT.

The CDR3 coding sequence is TGCGCCAGCAAACGACAGGGGCTCATCACGCCCGGAAACACCATATATTTT. Its translation is CASKRQGLITPGNTIYF. The chain couples TRBV10-1 to TRBJ1-3, with 8 bases aligning to TRBD1. The V gene's germline CDR1 is WNHNN and CDR2 SYGVQD (reference sequence). V trimming: 7 bases; J trimming: 4 bases; junction bases outside the gene matches: 15. The length of the CDR3 is 17 residues.

The chain is built from TRBV4-1 and TRBJ1-2, with no clear D. In germline, CDR1 is MGHRA, CDR2 YSYEKL. Trimming shortened V by 0 bases and J by 7 bases, and 12 bases separated the two germline ends. There are 14 residues in the CDR3. CDR3 loop: CASSQDFAWSGYTF. The CDR3 DNA reads TGCGCCAGCAGCCAAGATTTTGCGTGGTCTGGCTACACCTTC.

This clone has only one observation. The rearrangement joins TRBV21-1 to TRBJ2-5; TRBD2 is the table's D call, not checked against the DNA. TRBV21-1 is tagged as a pseudogene. This CDR3 comprises 17 residues. The CDR3 region is CASSKKLDLAGEETQYF. The CDR3, as DNA: TGTGCCAGCAGCAAAAAGTTGGATCTAGCGGGGGAAGAGACCCAGTACTTC.

The gene calls are TRBV5-5 and TRBJ2-1, with TRBD1 identical over 7 bases. This CDR3 spans 14 amino acids. Germline CDR1 is SGHKS and CDR2 is YYEKEE (reference sequence). Trimming took 2 bases from V and 6 from J; bases not matched to a gene: 5. In DNA form, the CDR3 reads TGTGCCAGCAGCTTAATGACAGGGCGCAATGAGCAGTTCTTC. Translation: CASSLMTGRNEQFF.

The rearrangement links TRBV6-1 to TRBJ1-6; 9 nucleotides line up with TRBD1. This CDR3 spans 16 amino acids. V dropped 6 bases and J dropped 10; count of bases not matched to a gene: 13. The germline V gene has CDR1 MNHNS and CDR2 SASEGT. The chain's CDR3 is CASSEKPGQGWSPLHF. The CDR3 region has the DNA TGTGCCAGCAGCGAAAAACCCGGACAGGGGTGGTCACCCCTCCACTTT.

This rearrangement joins TRBV7-9 to TRBJ1-4; 7 positions agree with TRBD1. V dropped 4 bases and J dropped 0; count of bases not matched to a gene: 5. The length of the CDR3 is 16 residues. Germline V lookup: CDR1 SEHNR, CDR2 FQNEAQ (reference sequence). The CDR3 spells CASSSGQPATNEKLFF. CDR3 DNA sequence: TGTGCCAGCAGCTCGGGACAGCCCGCAACTAATGAAAAACTGTTTTTT.

The gene calls are TRBV7-9 and TRBJ2-3; 13 positions match TRBD2. The V gene end was trimmed by 4 bases and the J gene end by 1 base; junction bases not matched to a gene: 11. The CDR3 has 19 amino acids. From germline, CDR1 is SEHNR and CDR2 FQNEAQ (reference sequence). The DNA of the CDR3 is TGTGCCAGCAGCTCCATACCCCGCGGACTAGCGGGGGGCACAGATACGCAGTATTTT. Protein: CASSSIPRGLAGGTDTQYF.